The 17 T cell receptor beta chains listed next were all sequenced from one sample in a study of control samples from healthy donors and cancer patients. TCRdb keeps only in-frame clones here, not all; method: immunoSEQ multiplex PCR. Of around 230,000 clones in the sample, about 95% were seen once. Sequencing used blood. These receptors all come from a man between 50 and 59 years old in good health.

The chain recombines TRBV25-1 with TRBJ1-1, with D possibly being TRBD1 (5 bases). Germline V gene data show CDR1 as MGHDK and CDR2 as SYGVNS. This CDR3 has 15 residues. Trimming took 4 bases from V and 4 from J, leaving 16 bases between them. Here the CDR3 reads CASSVPNRKPTEAFF. The CDR3, as DNA: TGTGCCAGCAGTGTCCCAAACAGGAAACCCACTGAAGCTTTCTTT.

This sequence joins TRBV19 and TRBJ2-4, with D maybe TRBD2 (5 bases). CDR1 and CDR2 (germline): LNHDA, SQIVND (reference sequence). V lost 7 bases, J lost 6 bases, and 22 bases lay in between. The CDR3 is 16 amino acids. CDR3 nucleotide sequence: TGTGCCAGTAACCCCGGCGGGCCTCGAATGGGAAACATTCAGTACTTC. As protein: CASNPGGPRMGNIQYF.

The rearrangement joins TRBV18 to TRBJ1-1; no firm D call. CDR1 and CDR2 from the germline V gene are KGHSH and LQKENI. There are 15 residues in the CDR3. V dropped 3 bases and J dropped 3 bases, with 14 bases sitting between them. CDR3 residues: CASSPRVQQYTEAFF. Here the CDR3 DNA reads TGTGCCAGCTCACCCCGAGTCCAGCAATACACTGAAGCTTTCTTT. The whole variable domain, remainder taken from reference TRBV18 and TRBJ1-1, is NAGVMQNPRHLVRRRGQEARLRCSPMKGHSHVYWYRQLPEEGLKFMVYLQKENIIDESGMPKERFSAEFPKEGPSILRIQQVVRGDSAAYFCASSPRVQQYTEAFFGQGTRLTVV.

This clone was counted a few times. This chain joins TRBV5-5 and TRBJ2-5, with unresolved D. This CDR3 comprises 14 residues. Trimming took off 2 bases at V and 5 bases at J, with 13 bases between the two ends. Germline V gene data show CDR1 as SGHKS and CDR2 as YYEKEE (reference sequence). The DNA for the CDR3 is TGTGCCAGCAGCTTTGGCTCAGCCGGGGAGACCCAGTACTTC. Translation: CASSFGSAGETQYF.

In this sample, this clone turned up once. The chain is built from TRBV6-5 and TRBJ1-5; D gene ambiguous. The germline V gene has CDR1 MNHEY and CDR2 SVGAGI. The CDR3 totals 12 residues. Trimming removed 6 bases at V and 4 bases at J, with 7 bases between. The CDR3 region is CASSAPNQPQHF. DNA for the CDR3: TGTGCCAGCAGCGCCCCGAATCAGCCCCAGCATTTT.

V gene TRBV24-1 combines with J gene TRBJ2-1; maybe TRBD1 (6 bases). The CDR3 is 13 amino acids. The germline V gene has CDR1 KGHDR and CDR2 SFDVKD. Deletions cut 9 bases from V and 1 base from J, with 9 bases between. The CDR3 sequence is CATQDSSYNEQFF. The CDR3 DNA follows: TGTGCCACCCAGGACAGTTCCTACAATGAGCAGTTCTTC.

The chain links TRBV5-1 to TRBJ1-2; 10 nucleotides agree with TRBD1. This CDR3 contains 14 residues. Germline CDR1 is SGHRS and CDR2 is YFSETQ. J gave up 8 bases and V 0 bases, and 4 bases lay outside the gene matches. CDR3 nucleotides: TGCGCCAGCAGCTTGGACGGACAGGGGGGGGGCTACACCTTC. Translation gives CASSLDGQGGGYTF.

This clone was seen a few times. This chain links TRBV27 with TRBJ1-1; no clear D gene. Germline V CDR1 and CDR2: MNHEY, SMNVEV (reference sequence). This CDR3 spans 15 amino acids. V lost 4 bases and J 1 base, leaving 13 bases between the germline ends. CDR3 sequence: CASSSPRTSNTEAFF. In DNA form, the CDR3 reads TGTGCCAGCAGTTCGCCCCGGACCTCGAACACTGAAGCTTTCTTT.

The V call is TRBV5-8, the J call TRBJ1-5; D might be TRBD1 (5 bases). CDR1 SGHTS and CDR2 YDEGEE come from the germline V gene. Deletions cut 4 bases from V and 4 bases from J, with 24 bases between. CDR3 length equals 18 residues. The CDR3 DNA sequence: TGTGCCAGCAGCCCAAAAATCGGGACCGGGACGAAGAATCAGCCCCAGCATTTT. Translated, it gives CASSPKIGTGTKNQPQHF.

This chain uses TRBV18 with TRBJ1-4; D uncertain. Trimming shortened V by 6 bases and J by 2 bases, and 19 bases separated the two germline ends. The germline gives CDR1 KGHSH, CDR2 LQKENI. The CDR3 sequence is 17 residues long. The CDR3 DNA reads as TGTGCCAGCTCTCCCCGGGAGCGACGCGGGACTAATGAAAAACTGTTTTTT. This translates into CASSPRERRGTNEKLFF.

The genes are TRBV5-1 and TRBJ1-1; TRBD1 matches at 10 bases. V dropped 4 bases and J dropped 3; count of bases not matched to a gene: 3. The germline gives CDR1 SGHRS, CDR2 YFSETQ. The CDR3 extends over 14 amino acids. The DNA for the CDR3 is TGCGCCAGCAGCCCCGGACAGGGGGACACTGAAGCTTTCTTT. Translation gives CASSPGQGDTEAFF.

With respect to this clone: Its ends do not fully match the called genes, so a read error is possible. For the CDR3, the DNA is TGTGCCAGCAGCCAGACCAAACTAGCGGGGAGTCTCGTCTTC. Translation: CASSQTKLAGSLVF. The V call is TRBV14, the J call TRBJ2-1; 10 bases match TRBD2. Germline assignment: CDR1 SGHDN and CDR2 FVKESK. The CDR3 is 14 amino acids. Full variable domain (outside the CDR3, taken from reference TRBV14 and TRBJ2-1): EAGVTQFPSHSVIEKGQTVTLRCDPISGHDNLYWYRRVMGKEIKFLLHFVKESKQDESGMPNNRFLAERTGGTYSTLKVQPAELEDSGVYFCASSQTKLAGSLVFGPGTRLTVL.

This clone showed up just once. The chain carries TRBV28 and TRBJ2-7; D is possibly TRBD1 (5 bases). CDR3 length: 14 residues. Germline CDR1 and CDR2: MDHEN and SYDVKM. The germline V and J ends were trimmed by 3 bases and 5 bases, with 14 bases remaining between them. CDR3 nucleotide sequence: TGTGCCAGCAGTTTTGGGGCAGGTTCCCACGAGCAGTACTTC. It is translated as CASSFGAGSHEQYF.

The genes are TRBV5-1 and TRBJ2-1; 7 nucleotides match TRBD1. Germline V gene data show CDR1 as SGHRS and CDR2 as YFSETQ. The V segment lost 2 bases and the J segment 4 bases; nucleotides outside the gene matches: 3. The CDR3 has 14 amino acids. In nucleotides, the CDR3 is TGCGCCAGCAGCTTCGGGACAGCATACAATGAGCAGTTCTTC. Amino acid sequence: CASSFGTAYNEQFF. The whole variable domain, remainder taken from reference TRBV5-1 and TRBJ2-1, is KAGVTQTPRYLIKTRGQQVTLSCSPISGHRSVSWYQQTPGQGLQFLFEYFSETQRNKGNFPGRFSGRQFSNSRSEMNVSTLELGDSALYLCASSFGTAYNEQFFGPGTRLTVL.

The chain links TRBV4-2 to TRBJ2-2, with no clear D. The germline V gene has CDR1 LGHNA and CDR2 YNFKEQ. This CDR3 has 16 residues. V was cut by 1 base and J by 4 bases, with 13 bases left in between. In DNA, the CDR3 is TGTGCCAGCAGCCAAGGGGATAGTGGGCGCACCGGGGAGCTGTTTTTT. This sequence encodes CASSQGDSGRTGELFF.

The chain is built from TRBV5-5 and TRBJ1-1; D is ambiguous. The CDR3 runs to 14 residues. The V end lost 1 base, the J end lost 4 bases, and 11 bases lay between the germline ends. Germline assignment: CDR1 SGHKS and CDR2 YYEKEE (reference sequence). The CDR3 region has the DNA TGTGCCAGCAGCTTGTCTAGGGAGGGCACTGAAGCTTTCTTT. Its protein product is CASSLSREGTEAFF.

V gene TRBV5-1 combines with J gene TRBJ2-3; 7 bases align to TRBD2. In germline, CDR1 is SGHRS, CDR2 YFSETQ. J gave up 0 bases and V 2 bases, and 3 bases lay outside the gene matches. CDR3 length equals 15 residues. This CDR3 is CASSFSGASTDTQYF. In DNA form, the CDR3 reads TGCGCCAGCAGCTTCAGCGGGGCCAGCACAGATACGCAGTATTTT.